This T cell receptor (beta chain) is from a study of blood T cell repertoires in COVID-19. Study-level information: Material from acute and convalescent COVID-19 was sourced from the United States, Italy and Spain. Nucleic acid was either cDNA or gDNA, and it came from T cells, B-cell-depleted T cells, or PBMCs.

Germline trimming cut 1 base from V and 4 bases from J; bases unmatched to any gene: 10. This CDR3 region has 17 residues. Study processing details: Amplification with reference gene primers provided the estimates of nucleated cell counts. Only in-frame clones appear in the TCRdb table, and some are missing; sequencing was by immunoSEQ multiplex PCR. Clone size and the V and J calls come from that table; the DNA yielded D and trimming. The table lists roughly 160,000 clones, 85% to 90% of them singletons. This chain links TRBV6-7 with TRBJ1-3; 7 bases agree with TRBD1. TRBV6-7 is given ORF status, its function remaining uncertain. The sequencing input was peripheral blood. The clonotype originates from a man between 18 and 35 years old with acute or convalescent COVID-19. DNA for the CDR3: TGTGCCAGCAGTTACTGGGGAGAGGGGGCGGCAGGAAACACCATATATTTT. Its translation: CASSYWGEGAAGNTIYF.